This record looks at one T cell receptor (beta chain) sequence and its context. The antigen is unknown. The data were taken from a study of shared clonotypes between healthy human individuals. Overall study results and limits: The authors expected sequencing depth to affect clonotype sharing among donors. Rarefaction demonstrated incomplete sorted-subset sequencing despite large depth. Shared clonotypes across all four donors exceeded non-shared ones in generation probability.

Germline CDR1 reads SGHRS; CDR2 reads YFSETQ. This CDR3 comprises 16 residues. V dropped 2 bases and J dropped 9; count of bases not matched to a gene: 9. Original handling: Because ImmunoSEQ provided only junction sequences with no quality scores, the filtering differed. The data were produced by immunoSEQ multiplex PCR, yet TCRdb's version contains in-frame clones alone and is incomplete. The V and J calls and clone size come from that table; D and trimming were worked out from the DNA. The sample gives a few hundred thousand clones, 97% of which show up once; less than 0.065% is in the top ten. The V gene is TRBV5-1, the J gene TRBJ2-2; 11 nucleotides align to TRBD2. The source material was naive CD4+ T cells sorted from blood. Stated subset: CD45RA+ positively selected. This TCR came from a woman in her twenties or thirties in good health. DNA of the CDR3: TGCGCCAGCAGCTTACTAGCGGGAGCGGTATTCCGGGAGCTGTTTTTT. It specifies CASSLLAGAVFRELFF.